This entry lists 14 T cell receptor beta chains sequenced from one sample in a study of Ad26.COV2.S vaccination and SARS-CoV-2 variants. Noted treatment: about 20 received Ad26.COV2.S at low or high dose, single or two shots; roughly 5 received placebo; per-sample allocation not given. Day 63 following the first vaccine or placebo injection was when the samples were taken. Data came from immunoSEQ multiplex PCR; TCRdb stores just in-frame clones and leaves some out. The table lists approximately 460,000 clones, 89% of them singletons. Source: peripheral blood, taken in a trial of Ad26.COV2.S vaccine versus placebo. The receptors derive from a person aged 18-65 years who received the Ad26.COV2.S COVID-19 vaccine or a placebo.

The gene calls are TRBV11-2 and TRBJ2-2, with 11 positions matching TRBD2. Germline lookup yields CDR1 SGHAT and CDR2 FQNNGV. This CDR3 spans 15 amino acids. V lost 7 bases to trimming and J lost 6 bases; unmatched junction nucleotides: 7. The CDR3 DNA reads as TGTGCCAGCACATTTACTAGCGGGAGTTCCGGGGAGCTGTTTTTT. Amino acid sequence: CASTFTSGSSGELFF.

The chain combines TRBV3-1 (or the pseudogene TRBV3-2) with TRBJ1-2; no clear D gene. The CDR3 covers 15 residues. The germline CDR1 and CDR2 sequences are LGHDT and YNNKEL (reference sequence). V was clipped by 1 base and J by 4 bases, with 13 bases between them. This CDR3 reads CASSQAPLTGYGYTF. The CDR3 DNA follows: TGTGCCAGCAGCCAAGCCCCTTTAACCGGCTATGGCTACACCTTC.

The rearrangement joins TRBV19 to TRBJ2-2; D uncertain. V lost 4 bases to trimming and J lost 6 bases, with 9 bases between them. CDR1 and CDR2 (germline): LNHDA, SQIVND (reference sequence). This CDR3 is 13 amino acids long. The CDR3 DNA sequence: TGTGCCAGTAGTAAACAGAATCCCGGGGAGCTGTTTTTT. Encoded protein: CASSKQNPGELFF.

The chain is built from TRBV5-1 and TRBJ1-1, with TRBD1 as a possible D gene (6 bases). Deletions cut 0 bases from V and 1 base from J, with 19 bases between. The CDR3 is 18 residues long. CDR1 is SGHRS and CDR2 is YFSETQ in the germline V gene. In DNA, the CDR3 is TGCGCCAGCAGCTTGGCCCCTGCCGCATGGGGGCCGAACACTGAAGCTTTCTTT. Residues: CASSLAPAAWGPNTEAFF.

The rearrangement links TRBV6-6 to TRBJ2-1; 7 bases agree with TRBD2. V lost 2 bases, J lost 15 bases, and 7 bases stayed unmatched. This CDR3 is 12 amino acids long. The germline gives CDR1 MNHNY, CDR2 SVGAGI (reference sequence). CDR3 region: CASSYGRAIWFF. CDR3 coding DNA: TGTGCCAGCAGTTACGGGAGGGCTATCTGGTTCTTC.

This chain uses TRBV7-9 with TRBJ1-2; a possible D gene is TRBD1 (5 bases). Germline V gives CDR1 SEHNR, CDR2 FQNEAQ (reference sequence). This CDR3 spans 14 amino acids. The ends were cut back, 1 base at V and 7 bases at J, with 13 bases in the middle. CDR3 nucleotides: TGTGCCAGCAGCTTAGAGTGGGACGCACCTGGCTACACCTTC. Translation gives CASSLEWDAPGYTF.

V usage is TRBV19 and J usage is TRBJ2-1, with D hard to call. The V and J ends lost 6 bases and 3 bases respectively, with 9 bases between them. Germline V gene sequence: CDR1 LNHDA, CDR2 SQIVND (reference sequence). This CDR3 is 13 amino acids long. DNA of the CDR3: TGTGCCAGTAGCCGAAAGGACTACAATGAGCAGTTCTTC. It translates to CASSRKDYNEQFF. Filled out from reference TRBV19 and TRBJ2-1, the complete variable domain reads DGGITQSPKYLFRKEGQNVTLSCEQNLNHDAMYWYRQDPGQGLRLIYYSQIVNDFQKGDIAEGYSVSREKKESFPLTVTSAQKNPTAFYLCASSRKDYNEQFFGPGTRLTVL.

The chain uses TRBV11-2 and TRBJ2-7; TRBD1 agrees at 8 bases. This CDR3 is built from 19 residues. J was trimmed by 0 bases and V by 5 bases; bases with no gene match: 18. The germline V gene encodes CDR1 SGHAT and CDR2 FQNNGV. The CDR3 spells CASSGTGTGVRGASYEQYF. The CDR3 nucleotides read TGTGCCAGCAGCGGGACCGGGACAGGAGTTCGCGGGGCCTCCTACGAGCAGTACTTC.

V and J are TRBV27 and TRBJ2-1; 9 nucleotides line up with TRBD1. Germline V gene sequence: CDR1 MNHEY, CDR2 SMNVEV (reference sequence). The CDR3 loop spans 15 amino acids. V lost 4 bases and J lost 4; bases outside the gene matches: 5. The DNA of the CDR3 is TGTGCCAGCAGTTCACAGACAGGGGGATACAATGAGCAGTTCTTC. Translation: CASSSQTGGYNEQFF.

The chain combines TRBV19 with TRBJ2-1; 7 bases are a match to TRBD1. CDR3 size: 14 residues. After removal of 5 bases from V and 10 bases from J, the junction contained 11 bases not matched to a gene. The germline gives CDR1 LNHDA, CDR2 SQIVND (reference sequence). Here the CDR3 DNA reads TGTGCCAGTAGTTCCCAAGGACAGGTTGGCGAGCAGTTCTTC. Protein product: CASSSQGQVGEQFF.

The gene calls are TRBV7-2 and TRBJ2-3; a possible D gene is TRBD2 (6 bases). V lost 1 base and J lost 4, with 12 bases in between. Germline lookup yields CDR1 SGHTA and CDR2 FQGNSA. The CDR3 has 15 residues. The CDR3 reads CASSLGSGVSDTQYF. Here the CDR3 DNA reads TGTGCCAGCAGCTTAGGCTCGGGGGTTTCAGATACGCAGTATTTT.

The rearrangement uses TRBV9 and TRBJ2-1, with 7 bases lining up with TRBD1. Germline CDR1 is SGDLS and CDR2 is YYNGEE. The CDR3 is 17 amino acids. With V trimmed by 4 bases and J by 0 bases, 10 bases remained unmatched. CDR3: CASSPLVRGRSYNEQFF. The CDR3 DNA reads TGTGCCAGCAGCCCCCTAGTTAGGGGGCGCTCCTACAATGAGCAGTTCTTC.

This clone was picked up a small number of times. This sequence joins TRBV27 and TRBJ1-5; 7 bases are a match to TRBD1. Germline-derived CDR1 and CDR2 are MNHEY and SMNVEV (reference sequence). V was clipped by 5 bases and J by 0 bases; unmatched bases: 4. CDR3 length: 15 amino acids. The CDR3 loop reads CASSVQGYSNQPQHF. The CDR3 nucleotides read TGTGCCAGCAGTGTACAGGGGTATAGCAATCAGCCCCAGCATTTT.

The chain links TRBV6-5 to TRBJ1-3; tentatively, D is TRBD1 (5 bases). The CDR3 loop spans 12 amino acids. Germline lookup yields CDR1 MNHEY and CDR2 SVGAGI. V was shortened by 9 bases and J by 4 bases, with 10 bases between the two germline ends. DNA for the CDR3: TGTGCCAGTGGAAGGGGAGGAAACACCATATATTTT. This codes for CASGRGGNTIYF.